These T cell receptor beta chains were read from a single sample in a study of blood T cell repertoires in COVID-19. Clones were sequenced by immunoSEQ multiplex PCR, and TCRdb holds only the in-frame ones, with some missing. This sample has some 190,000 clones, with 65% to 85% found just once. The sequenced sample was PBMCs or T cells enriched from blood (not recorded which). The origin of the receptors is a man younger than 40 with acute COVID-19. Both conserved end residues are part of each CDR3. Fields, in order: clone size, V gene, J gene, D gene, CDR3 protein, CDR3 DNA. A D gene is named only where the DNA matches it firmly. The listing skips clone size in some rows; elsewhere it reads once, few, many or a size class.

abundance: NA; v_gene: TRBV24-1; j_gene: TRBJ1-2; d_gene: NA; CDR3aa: CATRPGNYGYTF; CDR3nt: TGTGCCACTCGTCCGGGGAACTATGGCTACACCTTC
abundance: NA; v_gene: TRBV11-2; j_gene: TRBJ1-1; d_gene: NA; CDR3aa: CASSLTQGNTEAFF; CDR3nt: TGTGCCAGCAGCTTAACACAGGGGAACACTGAAGCTTTCTTT
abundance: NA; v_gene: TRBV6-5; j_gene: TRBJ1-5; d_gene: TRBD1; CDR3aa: CASSYSRTGGNQPQHF; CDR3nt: TGTGCCAGCAGTTACTCCCGGACAGGGGGCAATCAGCCCCAGCATTTT
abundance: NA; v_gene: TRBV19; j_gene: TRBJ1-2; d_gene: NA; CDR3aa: CASSMRALYGYTF; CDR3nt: TGTGCCAGTAGTATGAGGGCGCTCTATGGCTACACCTTC
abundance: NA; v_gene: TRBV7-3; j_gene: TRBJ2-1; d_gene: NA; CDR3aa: CASSRGISYNEQFF; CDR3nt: TGTGCCAGCAGTCGAGGGATTTCCTACAATGAGCAGTTCTTC
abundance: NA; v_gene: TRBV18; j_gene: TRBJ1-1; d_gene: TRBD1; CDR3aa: CASSLLDRGNTEAFF; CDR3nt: TGTGCCAGCTCACTTTTGGACAGGGGCAACACTGAAGCTTTCTTT
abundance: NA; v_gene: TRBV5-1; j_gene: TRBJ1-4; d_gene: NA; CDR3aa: CASSLDGASNEKLFF; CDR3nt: TGCGCCAGCAGCTTGGATGGGGCTTCTAATGAAAAACTGTTTTTT
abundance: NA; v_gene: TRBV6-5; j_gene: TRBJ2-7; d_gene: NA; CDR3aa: CVTGTQYEQYF; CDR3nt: TGTGTTACCGGGACACAGTACGAGCAGTACTTC
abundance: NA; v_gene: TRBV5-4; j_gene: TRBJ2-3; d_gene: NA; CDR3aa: CASGLVGDTQYF; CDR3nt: TGTGCCAGCGGACTTGTAGGGGATACGCAGTATTTT
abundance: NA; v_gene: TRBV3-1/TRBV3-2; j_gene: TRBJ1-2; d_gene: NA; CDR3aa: CASSLTDDGYTF; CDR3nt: TGTGCCAGCAGCCTTACAGATGATGGCTACACCTTC
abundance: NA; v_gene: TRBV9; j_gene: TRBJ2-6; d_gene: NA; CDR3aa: CASSVPRPQDLGSGANVLTF; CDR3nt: TGTGCCAGCAGCGTCCCCCGCCCGCAGGACTTAGGCTCTGGGGCCAACGTCCTGACTTTC
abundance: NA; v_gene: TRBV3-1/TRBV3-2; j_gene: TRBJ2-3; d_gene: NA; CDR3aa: CASSLTGWTDTQYF; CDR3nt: TGTGCCAGCAGCCTCACGGGGTGGACAGATACGCAGTATTTT
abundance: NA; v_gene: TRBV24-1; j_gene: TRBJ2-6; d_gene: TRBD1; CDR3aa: CATSDAGTARSGANVLTF; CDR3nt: TGTGCCACCAGTGATGCCGGGACAGCCCGCTCTGGGGCCAACGTCCTGACTTTC
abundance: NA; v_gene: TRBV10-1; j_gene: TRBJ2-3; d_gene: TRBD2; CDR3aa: CATNYGGAPSTDTQYF; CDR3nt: TGCGCCACCAACTACGGGGGGGCCCCCAGCACAGATACGCAGTATTTT
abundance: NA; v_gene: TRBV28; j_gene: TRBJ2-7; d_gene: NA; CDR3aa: CASSDTGLHEQYF; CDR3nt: TGTGCCAGCAGCGATACAGGGCTCCACGAGCAGTACTTC
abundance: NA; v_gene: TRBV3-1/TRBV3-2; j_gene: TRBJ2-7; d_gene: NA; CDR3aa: CASRQMVADPYEQYF; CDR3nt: TGTGCCAGCAGACAGATGGTAGCGGATCCTTACGAGCAGTACTTC
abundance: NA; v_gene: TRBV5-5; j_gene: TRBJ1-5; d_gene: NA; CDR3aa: CASSLGTRAQGNQPQHF; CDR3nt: TGTGCCAGCAGCTTGGGGACGCGGGCTCAGGGCAATCAGCCCCAGCATTTT
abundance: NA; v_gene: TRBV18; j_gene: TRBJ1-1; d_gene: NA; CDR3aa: CASSPPKGTLNTEAFF; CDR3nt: TGTGCCAGCTCACCACCAAAGGGGACATTGAACACTGAAGCTTTCTTT
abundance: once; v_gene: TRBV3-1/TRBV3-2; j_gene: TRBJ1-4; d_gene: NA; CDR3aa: CASSQPGTPSEKLFF; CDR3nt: TGTGCCAGCAGCCAACCCGGGACACCGAGCGAAAAACTGTTTTTT
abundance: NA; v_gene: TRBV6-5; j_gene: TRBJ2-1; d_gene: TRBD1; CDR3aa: CASSSPDRGATYEQFF; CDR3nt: TGTGCCAGCAGTTCCCCTGACAGGGGCGCTACATATGAGCAGTTCTTC
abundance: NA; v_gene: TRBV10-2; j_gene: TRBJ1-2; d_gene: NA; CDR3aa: CASRPGLNYGYTF; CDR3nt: TGCGCCAGCAGGCCGGGACTGAACTATGGCTACACCTTC
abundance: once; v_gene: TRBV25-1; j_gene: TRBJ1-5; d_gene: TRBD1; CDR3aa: CASSGRTGVDQPQHF; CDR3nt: TGTGCCAGCAGTGGTAGGACAGGGGTCGATCAGCCCCAGCATTTT
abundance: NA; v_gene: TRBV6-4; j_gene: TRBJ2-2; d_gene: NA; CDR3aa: CASSVAGASSGELFF; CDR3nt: TGTGCCAGCAGTGTGGCGGGGGCCTCTTCCGGGGAGCTGTTTTTT
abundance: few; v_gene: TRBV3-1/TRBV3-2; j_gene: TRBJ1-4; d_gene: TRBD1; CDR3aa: CASSHPRGAGGEKLFF; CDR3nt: TGTGCCAGCAGCCATCCCCGCGGAGCAGGGGGCGAAAAACTGTTTTTT
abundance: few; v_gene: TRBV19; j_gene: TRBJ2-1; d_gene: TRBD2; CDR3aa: CASRQGTRLYNEQFF; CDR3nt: TGTGCCTCCCGCCAGGGGACTAGGTTATACAATGAGCAGTTCTTC
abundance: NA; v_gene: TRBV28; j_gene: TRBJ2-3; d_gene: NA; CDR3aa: CASSQQDTQYF; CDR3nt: TGTGCCAGCAGTCAACAAGATACGCAGTATTTT
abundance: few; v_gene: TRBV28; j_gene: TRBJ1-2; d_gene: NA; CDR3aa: CASSSGTGNYGYTF; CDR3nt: TGTGCCAGCAGTTCTGGCACAGGGAACTATGGCTACACCTTC
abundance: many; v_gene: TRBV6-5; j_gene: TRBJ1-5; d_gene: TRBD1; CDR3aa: CASSYSAGGSQPQHF; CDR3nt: TGTGCCAGCAGTTACTCCGCAGGGGGCTCTCAGCCCCAGCATTTT
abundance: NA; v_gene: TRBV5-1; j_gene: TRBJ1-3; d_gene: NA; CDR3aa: CASSLATSWGLSGNTIYF; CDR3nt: TGCGCCAGCAGCTTGGCCACCTCCTGGGGGCTCTCTGGAAACACCATATATTTT
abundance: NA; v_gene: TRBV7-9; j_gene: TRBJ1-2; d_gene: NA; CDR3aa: CASSLAPKGDYGYTF; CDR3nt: TGTGCCAGCAGCTTAGCCCCGAAGGGGGACTATGGCTACACCTTC
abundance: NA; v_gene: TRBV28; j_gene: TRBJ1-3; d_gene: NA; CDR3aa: CATTGIKNTIYF; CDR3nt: TGTGCCACAACCGGGATCAAAAACACCATATATTTT
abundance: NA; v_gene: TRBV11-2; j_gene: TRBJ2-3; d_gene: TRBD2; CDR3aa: CASGGGSTDTQYF; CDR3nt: TGTGCCAGCGGGGGAGGGAGCACAGATACGCAGTATTTT
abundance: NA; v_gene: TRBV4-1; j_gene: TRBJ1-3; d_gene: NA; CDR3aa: CASSQAPTSGNTIYF; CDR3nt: TGCGCCAGCAGCCAAGCCCCTACCTCTGGAAACACCATATATTTT
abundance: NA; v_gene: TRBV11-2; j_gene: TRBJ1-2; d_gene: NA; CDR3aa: CASSLSASGDGYTF; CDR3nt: TGTGCCAGCAGCTTAAGTGCGTCAGGGGATGGCTACACCTTC
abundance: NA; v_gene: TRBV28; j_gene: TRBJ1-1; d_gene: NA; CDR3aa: CASSQQGIEAFF; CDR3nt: TGTGCCAGCAGTCAACAGGGTATTGAAGCTTTCTTT
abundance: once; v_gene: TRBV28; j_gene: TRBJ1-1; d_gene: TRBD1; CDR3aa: CASSQITGDAFF; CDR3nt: TGTGCCAGCAGCCAAATAACAGGGGACGCTTTCTTT
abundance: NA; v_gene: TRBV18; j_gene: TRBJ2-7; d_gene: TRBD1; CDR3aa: CASSPFGTGIYEQYF; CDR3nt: TGTGCCAGCTCACCATTCGGGACAGGGATATACGAGCAGTACTTC
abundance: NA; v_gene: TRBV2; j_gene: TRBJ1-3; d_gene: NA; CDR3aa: CASSGETTGDSGNTIYF; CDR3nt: TGTGCCAGCAGCGGCGAGACTACGGGGGACTCTGGAAACACCATATATTTT
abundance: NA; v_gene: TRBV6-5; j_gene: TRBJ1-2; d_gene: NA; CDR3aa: CASSYTGNYGYTF; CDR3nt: TGTGCCAGCAGTTATACTGGTAACTATGGCTACACCTTC
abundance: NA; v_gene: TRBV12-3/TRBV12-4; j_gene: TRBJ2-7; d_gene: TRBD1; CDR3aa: CASSPTGDEQYF; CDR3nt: TGTGCCAGCAGTCCTACAGGGGACGAGCAGTACTTC
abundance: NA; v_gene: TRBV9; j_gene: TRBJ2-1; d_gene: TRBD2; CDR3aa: CASSPRGGTDNEQFF; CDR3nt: TGTGCCAGCAGCCCCCGGGGGGGCACGGACAATGAGCAGTTCTTC
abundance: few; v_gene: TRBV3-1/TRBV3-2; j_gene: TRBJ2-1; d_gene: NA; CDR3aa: CASRTLSNNEQFF; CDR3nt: TGTGCCAGCAGGACTCTATCCAACAATGAGCAGTTCTTC
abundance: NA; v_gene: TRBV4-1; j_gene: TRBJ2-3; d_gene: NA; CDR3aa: CASSQVSRVNTQYF; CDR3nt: TGCGCCAGCAGCCAAGTAAGCAGGGTCAATACGCAGTATTTT
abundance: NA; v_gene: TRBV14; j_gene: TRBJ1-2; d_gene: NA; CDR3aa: CASSQDRDFGYTF; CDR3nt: TGTGCCAGCAGCCAAGATCGGGACTTCGGCTACACCTTC
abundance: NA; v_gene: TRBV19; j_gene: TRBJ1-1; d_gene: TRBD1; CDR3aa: CASRLTGGNTEAFF; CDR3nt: TGTGCCAGTAGGCTTACAGGGGGGAACACTGAAGCTTTCTTT
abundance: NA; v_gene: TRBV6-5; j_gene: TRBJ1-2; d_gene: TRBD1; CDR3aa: CASSFGTGQGNGYTF; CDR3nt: TGTGCCAGCAGTTTCGGCACGGGACAGGGAAATGGCTACACCTTC